A selection of T cell receptor beta chains follows, all from one sample in a study of CD8+ T cells in alopecia areata. The assay was immunoSEQ multiplex PCR, and TCRdb's table has in-frame clones only and misses some. The sample includes 120,000 or so clones, about 60% of them seen just once. The sequenced sample consisted of CD4+ T cells sorted from blood. These receptors were obtained from a human donor in good health. Both conserved end residues are part of each CDR3. A D gene is named only where the DNA matches it firmly. The size of a clone is reported for some rows only, either as once, few or many, or as a class for expanded clones.

D: TRBD1; V: TRBV5-1; length: 14; J: TRBJ2-6; size: .; CDR3: CASSGGQGANVLTF; DNA: TGCGCCAGCAGCGGGGGACAGGGGGCCAACGTCCTGACTTTC
D: TRBD1; V: TRBV7-2; length: 15; J: TRBJ1-6; size: .; CDR3: CASSPTGGKNSPLHF; DNA: TGTGCCAGCAGCCCCACAGGGGGGAAGAATTCACCCCTCCACTTT
D: TRBD1; V: TRBV4-1; length: 14; J: TRBJ1-1; size: .; CDR3: CASRTPGGSTEAFF; DNA: TGCGCCAGCAGGACTCCAGGGGGTAGCACTGAAGCTTTCTTT
D: .; V: TRBV30; length: 14; J: TRBJ1-1; size: .; CDR3: CAWSVGTLNTEAFF; DNA: TGTGCCTGGAGTGTAGGCACCTTGAACACTGAAGCTTTCTTT
D: .; V: TRBV5-1; length: 11; J: TRBJ2-5; size: .; CDR3: CASSTMETQYF; DNA: TGCGCCAGCAGCACCATGGAGACCCAGTACTTC
D: .; V: TRBV25-1; length: 15; J: TRBJ2-5; size: .; CDR3: CASTPHGAGQETQYF; DNA: TGTGCCAGCACCCCCCATGGCGCGGGGCAAGAGACCCAGTACTTC
D: .; V: TRBV9; length: 16; J: TRBJ2-3; size: .; CDR3: CASSSGAGGHTDTQYF; DNA: TGTGCCAGCAGCTCGGGTGCCGGGGGGCACACAGATACGCAGTATTTT
D: .; V: TRBV30; length: 11; J: TRBJ1-2; size: .; CDR3: CAWATGNGYTF; DNA: TGTGCCTGGGCGACAGGAAATGGCTACACCTTC
D: .; V: TRBV27; length: 14; J: TRBJ2-2; size: .; CDR3: CASSSNRAPGELFF; DNA: TGTGCCAGCAGTTCGAACAGGGCTCCCGGGGAGCTGTTTTTT
D: TRBD1; V: TRBV2; length: 15; J: TRBJ1-5; size: .; CDR3: CASNLGQGGNQPQHF; DNA: TGTGCCAGCAACCTAGGACAGGGTGGCAATCAGCCCCAGCATTTT
D: .; V: TRBV7-7; length: 13; J: TRBJ2-1; size: .; CDR3: CASSSDSYNEQFF; DNA: TGTGCCAGCAGCTCCGACTCGTACAATGAGCAGTTCTTC
D: TRBD2; V: TRBV7-2; length: 15; J: TRBJ2-1; size: .; CDR3: CASSFSGGKYNEQFF; DNA: TGTGCCAGCAGCTTCAGCGGGGGAAAATACAATGAGCAGTTCTTC
D: .; V: TRBV29-1; length: 11; J: TRBJ2-4; size: .; CDR3: CSVVGRNIQYF; DNA: TGCAGCGTTGTGGGGAGGAACATTCAGTACTTC
D: .; V: TRBV11-2; length: 14; J: TRBJ1-2; size: few; CDR3: CASSAGAANYGYTF; DNA: TGTGCCAGCAGCGCCGGGGCAGCTAACTATGGCTACACCTTC
D: .; V: TRBV7-9; length: 16; J: TRBJ1-2; size: .; CDR3: CASTRRPDGTLYGYTF; DNA: TGTGCCAGCACCAGGCGGCCCGACGGGACTCTCTATGGCTACACCTTC
D: .; V: TRBV29-1; length: 15; J: TRBJ2-7; size: .; CDR3: CSVELFTGLLYEQYF; DNA: TGCAGCGTTGAGTTGTTCACAGGGCTCCTCTACGAGCAGTACTTC
D: TRBD1; V: TRBV6-5; length: 13; J: TRBJ2-3; size: .; CDR3: CASNRQGSDTQYF; DNA: TGTGCCAGCAATCGACAGGGTTCAGATACGCAGTATTTT
D: .; V: TRBV29-1; length: 12; J: TRBJ1-2; size: few; CDR3: CSAERLGGGYTF; DNA: TGCAGCGCCGAGCGTCTGGGGGGTGGCTACACCTTC
D: .; V: TRBV9; length: 15; J: TRBJ1-2; size: .; CDR3: CASSVEDTSSYGYTF; DNA: TGTGCCAGCAGCGTAGAGGACACCAGTAGCTATGGCTACACCTTC
D: TRBD1; V: TRBV30; length: 16; J: TRBJ2-7; size: .; CDR3: CAWTKPGDRGTYEQYF; DNA: TGTGCCTGGACCAAGCCCGGGGACAGGGGGACCTACGAGCAGTACTTC
D: .; V: TRBV30; length: 13; J: TRBJ2-5; size: .; CDR3: CAWSISVIETQYF; DNA: TGTGCCTGGAGCATCTCCGTGATTGAGACCCAGTACTTC
D: TRBD1; V: TRBV5-1; length: 13; J: TRBJ1-2; size: once; CDR3: CASSSTGFNGYTF; DNA: TGCGCCAGCAGCTCGACAGGGTTCAATGGCTACACCTTC
D: TRBD2; V: TRBV9; length: 15; J: TRBJ2-5; size: .; CDR3: CASSESAGSWETQYF; DNA: TGTGCCAGCAGCGAGTCAGCGGGGTCGTGGGAGACCCAGTACTTC
D: .; V: TRBV5-1; length: 12; J: TRBJ2-1; size: .; CDR3: CASSLQLFEQFF; DNA: TGCGCCAGCAGCCTACAGTTGTTTGAGCAGTTCTTC
D: .; V: TRBV7-3; length: 13; J: TRBJ2-3; size: few; CDR3: CASSLDLSDTQYF; DNA: TGTGCCAGCAGCTTAGATCTATCAGATACGCAGTATTTT
D: .; V: TRBV11-2; length: 15; J: TRBJ2-1; size: .; CDR3: CASSLLPPNYNEQFF; DNA: TGTGCCAGCAGCTTACTTCCACCGAACTACAATGAGCAGTTCTTC
D: .; V: TRBV29-1; length: 12; J: TRBJ2-1; size: few; CDR3: CSVESSYNEQFF; DNA: TGCAGCGTAGAGAGCTCCTACAATGAGCAGTTCTTC
D: .; V: TRBV29-1; length: 11; J: TRBJ2-2; size: .; CDR3: CSVRIGGELFF; DNA: TGCAGCGTACGCATAGGGGGGGAGCTGTTTTTT
D: .; V: TRBV7-9; length: 14; J: TRBJ1-1; size: .; CDR3: CASSLEGLNTEAFF; DNA: TGTGCCAGCAGCTTAGAAGGGTTGAACACTGAAGCTTTCTTT
D: .; V: TRBV29-1; length: 9; J: TRBJ1-1; size: few; CDR3: CSASPQAFF; DNA: TGCAGCGCATCTCCCCAAGCTTTCTTT
D: .; V: TRBV30; length: 13; J: TRBJ1-2; size: .; CDR3: CAWSPDSNYGYTF; DNA: TGTGCCTGGAGTCCCGACAGTAACTATGGCTACACCTTC
D: .; V: TRBV9; length: 15; J: TRBJ2-3; size: few; CDR3: CASSVAGQITDTQYF; DNA: TGTGCCAGCAGCGTAGCGGGCCAGATCACAGATACGCAGTATTTT
D: TRBD1; V: TRBV20-1; length: 11; J: TRBJ2-4; size: .; CDR3: CSARDDRGQYF; DNA: TGCAGTGCTAGAGATGACAGGGGTCAGTACTTC
D: .; V: TRBV15; length: 13; J: TRBJ2-7; size: few; CDR3: CATSRRGAYEQYF; DNA: TGTGCCACCAGCAGGAGGGGGGCCTACGAGCAGTACTTC
D: .; V: TRBV29-1; length: 12; J: TRBJ1-2; size: .; CDR3: CSVLVHGYGYTF; DNA: TGCAGCGTTCTCGTACACGGCTATGGCTACACCTTC
D: TRBD2; V: TRBV9; length: 14; J: TRBJ2-3; size: few; CDR3: CASSARTSQDTQYF; DNA: TGTGCCAGCAGCGCCCGGACTAGTCAAGATACGCAGTATTTT
D: .; V: TRBV6-6; length: 12; J: TRBJ1-6; size: once; CDR3: CASSYQDSPLHF; DNA: TGTGCCAGCAGTTATCAGGATTCACCCCTCCACTTT
D: TRBD1; V: TRBV5-5; length: 14; J: TRBJ1-5; size: once; CDR3: CASSLQGGNQPQHF; DNA: TGTGCCAGCAGCCTACAGGGGGGCAATCAGCCCCAGCATTTT
D: .; V: TRBV5-1; length: 12; J: TRBJ2-3; size: few; CDR3: CASSLRVDTQYF; DNA: TGCGCCAGCAGCTTGCGGGTAGATACGCAGTATTTT
D: TRBD2; V: TRBV5-4; length: 15; J: TRBJ2-1; size: .; CDR3: CASSSGASGGNEQFF; DNA: TGTGCCAGCAGCTCGGGGGCTAGCGGGGGTAATGAGCAGTTCTTC
D: TRBD1; V: TRBV25-1; length: 14; J: TRBJ1-1; size: few; CDR3: CASSATGRNTEAFF; DNA: TGTGCCAGCAGTGCGACAGGGCGGAACACTGAAGCTTTCTTT
D: .; V: TRBV18; length: 12; J: TRBJ2-5; size: .; CDR3: CASSPPDSNQYF; DNA: TGTGCCAGCTCACCACCGGACTCAAACCAGTACTTC
D: .; V: TRBV23-1; length: 12; J: TRBJ1-1; size: .; CDR3: CASSHHGMQAFF; DNA: TGCGCCAGCAGTCATCACGGGATGCAGGCTTTCTTT
D: TRBD1; V: TRBV30; length: 14; J: TRBJ1-2; size: .; CDR3: CAWSRGQGYGGYTF; DNA: TGTGCCTGGAGTAGGGGGCAGGGCTATGGTGGCTACACCTTC
D: TRBD2; V: TRBV29-1; length: 15; J: TRBJ2-5; size: few; CDR3: CSARLAGGPGETQYF; DNA: TGCAGCGCTAGACTAGCGGGGGGGCCGGGAGAGACCCAGTACTTC
D: .; V: TRBV29-1; length: 10; J: TRBJ2-5; size: .; CDR3: CSVGSETQYF; DNA: TGCAGCGTTGGATCCGAGACCCAGTACTTC
D: TRBD2; V: TRBV7-2; length: 15; J: TRBJ2-1; size: .; CDR3: CASIQSGIPYNEQFF; DNA: TGTGCCAGCATCCAAAGCGGGATTCCATACAATGAGCAGTTCTTC
D: .; V: TRBV2; length: 13; J: TRBJ2-5; size: .; CDR3: CASRRTEQETQYF; DNA: TGTGCCAGCAGAAGGACAGAACAAGAGACCCAGTACTTC
D: .; V: TRBV7-2; length: 13; J: TRBJ1-5; size: .; CDR3: CASSRLFSQPQHF; DNA: TGTGCCAGCAGCCGCTTATTTAGCCAGCCCCAGCATTTT